Below, 8 T cell receptor beta chains from the same sample are listed, as sequenced in a study of blood T cell repertoires in COVID-19. Profiling relied on immunoSEQ multiplex PCR, and the TCRdb table lists in-frame clones only, not all of them. Of 35,000 to 40,000 clones detected, approximately 84% appear once; the ten largest clones hold approximately 14%. The specimen was peripheral blood. The source of these receptors is a human donor in a cohort sampled during active COVID-19.

The V gene is TRBV4-1, the J gene TRBJ2-5, with 10 bases lining up with TRBD2. Trimming removed 4 bases from V and 0 bases from J; junction bases left unmatched: 11. The CDR3 runs 18 residues. The germline gives CDR1 MGHRA, CDR2 YSYEKL. The CDR3 coding sequence is TGCGCCAGCAGCCCCGATCGGGGTACTAGCGGGGACCAAGAGACCCAGTACTTC. Its translation is CASSPDRGTSGDQETQYF.

The V call is TRBV3-1 (or the pseudogene TRBV3-2), the J call TRBJ2-1; 7 nucleotides line up with TRBD2. The CDR3 covers 15 residues. In germline, CDR1 is LGHDT, CDR2 YNNKEL (reference sequence). V shed 6 bases, J shed 2 bases, and the junction held 7 bases outside the gene matches. The CDR3 region is CASSLQRGPYNEQFF. In DNA, the CDR3 is TGTGCCAGCAGTCTTCAGCGGGGACCCTACAATGAGCAGTTCTTC.

This chain links TRBV4-1 with TRBJ2-4; D possibly corresponds to TRBD1 (6 bases). Germline-derived CDR1 and CDR2 are MGHRA and YSYEKL. The germline V and J ends were trimmed by 0 bases and 7 bases, with 13 bases remaining between them. CDR3 length: 15 residues. The CDR3 DNA sequence: TGCGCCAGCAGCCAAGAGGGGGCAGGGCGGAACATTCAGTACTTC. Residues: CASSQEGAGRNIQYF.

The sample holds one count of this clone. The V and J genes are TRBV2 and TRBJ2-6; D possibly corresponds to TRBD2 (6 bases). Germline CDR1 reads SNHLY; CDR2 reads FYNNEI. This CDR3 is 17 amino acids long. V was shortened by 2 bases and J by 2 bases, with 13 bases between the two germline ends. This chain's CDR3 is CASSERLDLTGANVLTF. CDR3 nucleotides: TGTGCCAGCAGTGAACGACTAGACTTGACTGGGGCCAACGTCCTGACTTTC.

CDR3 loop: CASSPSVNTEAFF. The DNA of the CDR3 is TGCGCCAGCAGCCCATCGGTAAACACTGAAGCTTTCTTT. The chain employs TRBV5-1 and TRBJ1-1, with D hard to call. This CDR3 spans 13 amino acids. V lost 4 bases to trimming and J lost 2 bases, with 9 bases between them. Germline loops: CDR1 SGHRS, CDR2 YFSETQ.

The chain has TRBV11-3 and TRBJ2-1; 12 nucleotides agree with TRBD2. The CDR3 has 15 amino acids. Germline trimming cut 5 bases from V and 7 bases from J; bases unmatched to any gene: 6. Germline V gene sequence: CDR1 SGHNT, CDR2 YENEEA. The CDR3 region is CASSPRLAGANEQFF. Here the CDR3 DNA reads TGTGCCAGCAGCCCCCGACTAGCGGGGGCGAATGAGCAGTTCTTC.

The chain couples TRBV12-3 or TRBV12-4 to TRBJ2-2, with D possibly matching TRBD1 (5 bases). This CDR3 comprises 13 residues. The ends were cut back, 1 base at V and 7 bases at J, with 7 bases in the middle. This CDR3 reads CASSLGRVGELFF. CDR3 nucleotide sequence: TGTGCCAGCAGTTTAGGCAGGGTCGGGGAGCTGTTTTTT.

The chain carries TRBV27 and TRBJ2-7; 9 bases line up with TRBD1. Trimming took 6 bases from V and 6 from J; bases not matched to a gene: 12. From germline, CDR1 is MNHEY and CDR2 SMNVEV (reference sequence). CDR3 length: 15 amino acids. The DNA of the CDR3 is TGTGCCAGCAGCTGGACAGGGGAGGGGTGGGGCGAGCAGTACTTC. Its protein is CASSWTGEGWGEQYF.